One T cell receptor (beta chain) is described in this entry. Its antigen is still unknown. No base quality information exists; no much larger clone differs at one position. This entry belongs to a study of OX40 agonist ivuxolimab in advanced cancers. A note on the overall study: Ivuxolimab, which targeted the costimulatory receptor OX40 (CD134), was an agonistic, fully human IgG2 monoclonal antibody. Intravenous ivuxolimab was administered to patients every 2 weeks at six dose levels: 0.01, 0.1, 0.3, 1.5, 3 and 10 mg/kg. Peripheral TCRbeta sequencing aimed to test whether ivuxolimab altered TCR sequence diversity and caused clonal T-cell expansion. The paper covers the monotherapy dose-escalation part of the phase I ivuxolimab trial, which included N of about 51 patients. Prior anti-PD-1, anti-PD-L1 or anti-CTLA-4 therapy was permitted, and checkpoint inhibitors had been received by 30% to 40% of dose-escalation patients. In the dose-escalation cohort, approximately 83% of patients were male, and the mean age was 60 years with a range of roughly 20 to 85. Partial responses occurred in three dose-escalation patients, of whom one had hepatocellular carcinoma and two had cutaneous melanoma. Of the 50 to 55 patients in dose escalation, about 20 had hepatocellular carcinoma, roughly 15 had melanoma, 9 had renal cell carcinoma and 9 had head and neck cancer. Study-wide findings and limitations: After ivuxolimab, more expanded clones were found on average in CD8+ T cells than in CD4+ T cells. Low levels of normalized T-cell clonal expansion were also shown by some nonresponding patients. At doses from 0.1 to 3.0 mg/kg, clonal expansion was seen in both CD4+ and CD8+ blood T cells between baseline and week 6. Partial responders in the 0.1-3.0 mg/kg groups had among the lowest normalized peripheral clonal expansion, especially among CD8+ T cells. Antigen specificity was not determined for the clonally expanded peripheral T cells.

For sequencing of the TCRbeta CDR3 region, genomic DNA was extracted from the sorted cells. The immunoSEQ Assay was used to sequence the TCRbeta CDR3 regions. Imported from immuneACCESS, the table was reduced by TCRdb to in-frame sequences with V and J called. These copies leave out some clones; in studies compared against another copy, an unresolved V gene accounts for under half, and the cause of the remainder is not known. The sample table shows about 19,000 clones, and around four fifths are seen once. Less than 30% of the sample is taken by the ten largest. Reading the germline V gene gives CDR1 SGHVS and CDR2 FQNEAQ. V is reduced by 4 bases and J by 0 bases, leaving a spacing of 16 bases between them. Its CDR3 holds 17 amino acids, cysteine through phenylalanine. The entry retains the CDR3 DNA only, 51 bases that are in frame from base 1. The trial excluded patients who had a history of autoimmune disease or were on systemic immunosuppression. Peripheral blood for TCR sequencing was collected from all dose cohorts at baseline, on cycle 4 day 1, and on cycle 7 day 1. The samples were drawn from a first-in-human, open-label, multicenter phase I dose-escalation trial of ivuxolimab. Adults with locally advanced or metastatic melanoma, renal cell carcinoma, hepatocellular carcinoma or head and neck squamous cell carcinoma were enrolled in the trial. Before TCR sequencing, CD4+ and CD8+ T cells were separately sorted from peripheral blood.

The clonotype was recovered from an adult with an advanced solid tumor such as melanoma, head and neck, liver or kidney cancer. The sample in question was CD4+ or CD8+ T cells sorted from blood, obtained in a trial of the OX40 agonist ivuxolimab. This chain is built from TRBV7-8 and TRBJ2-1; the D call could be TRBD1 or TRBD2, with each sharing 5 bases. The bases read TGTGCCAGCAGCTCCCTTAGGGGTGCGGGCTCCTACAATGAGCAGTTCTTC. It is translated as CASSSLRGAGSYNEQFF.